This TCR beta chain was observed in a study of early T cells in non-severe SARS-CoV-2 infection (TCRdb year 2021). At the level of the whole study: TCR sequencing used bulk RNA from unsorted whole blood, so alpha and beta chains could not be paired. Here is what the overall study found, with its caveats: Matching against VDJdb was skewed toward anti-spike CD8 responses, likely underestimated virus-specific expansions, and missed private and CD4 specificities.

Library preparation used 5' RACE. Reads for this sample came from a NextSeq 500. The TCR library protocol attached unique molecular identifiers to individual cDNA molecules to correct for sequencing error and PCR bias. Both TCR alpha and beta chains were sequenced, and tight co-correlation was observed between alpha and beta sequence abundances in each sample. Concerning the study's data processing: Decombinator V4 was used to perform V gene, J gene and CDR3 annotation of TCR sequences. Expanded TCRs were defined as changing significantly between any two time points under a Poisson model with p below 0.0001. TCR abundances were normalised to the total number of TCRs sequenced per sample and expressed as counts per million. VDJdb, accessed 1 November 2021, was searched for CMV, EBV and SARS-CoV-2 annotated TCRs, excluding TCRs annotated for multiple antigens. In-frame beta chains were kept once TCRdb had trimmed the public reads at Q25 with fastp and called clones with MiXCR. Each CDR3 protein appears once, grouped with its most common genes and DNA. The V and J calls and clone size come from TCRdb's table, not from the authors' own analysis. Here the sample has 60,000 to 75,000 distinct CDR3 sequences; about an eighth occur a single time. Roughly 5.8% of the sample is held by the ten biggest clonotypes.

This clonotype was counted only a few times. No antigen is known for it. The input lacks base qualities; no much larger clone sits a single base away. This was a case-control study nested in a cohort of healthcare workers in London, UK, who had nasopharyngeal swab PCR tests and blood samples taken every week. Healthcare workers were recruited between 23 and 31 March 2020, during the week of the UK lockdown, and were followed weekly for up to about 15 weeks. This clonotype originated in an adult who was a healthcare worker with PCR-confirmed SARS-CoV-2 infection or an uninfected control (not recorded which). Sequencing was performed on whole blood, taken at baseline.

The encoded CDR3 is CASSLDRGLTEAFF. DNA sequence: TGTGCCAGCAGCTTAGACAGGGGGCTCACTGAAGCTTTCTTT. The chain is encoded by TRBV7-8 joined to TRBJ1-1, with 9 bases matching TRBD1. The germline V gene gives CDR1 as SGHVS and CDR2 as FQNEAQ. The CDR3 runs 14 amino acids, cysteine and phenylalanine included. Kept here is only the CDR3 DNA, which spans 42 bases and is read in frame from base 1. At the junction V is shortened by 1 base and J by 4 bases; bases outside the gene matches: 1.